Sequencing of this T cell receptor beta chain was carried out in a study of blood T cell repertoires in COVID-19. Across the whole study: There were acute and convalescent COVID-19 samples, and they came from the United States, Italy and Spain.

Libraries were prepared by immunoSEQ multiplex PCR; TCRdb keeps only in-frame clonotypes and omits some of them. The repertoire holds more than 100,000 clones, with about 88% as singletons. The V and J ends lost 6 bases and 3 bases, in that order; junction bases with no gene match: 7. Per germline, CDR1 MNHEY and CDR2 SVGEGT. This CDR3 spans 14 amino acids. This clone was counted between two and nine times. The chain employs TRBV6-2 or TRBV6-3 and TRBJ1-1; TRBD1 matches 7 bases. The sequence was collected from a woman over 75 with acute or convalescent COVID-19. The sample consisted of peripheral blood. The chain's CDR3 is CASSFSRGDTEAFF. The CDR3 DNA sequence: TGTGCCAGCAGCTTCTCCAGGGGGGACACTGAAGCTTTCTTT.